Following are 10 T cell receptor beta chains from one sample sequenced in a study of T cell changes during pregnancy in multiple sclerosis (dated by TCRdb to the late 2010s). Libraries were made using the immunoSEQ multiplex PCR assay. In its TCRdb copy, this immuneACCESS table keeps in-frame sequences only and misses some clones. Where compared with another copy, unresolved V genes explain less than half of these, and the others have no known cause. For this sample the table gives approximately 41,000 clones, of which roughly 90% were detected only once. The leading ten clones occupy 0.55% to 0.7% of the sample. Here the sequenced sample was CD4+ T cells from peripheral blood mononuclear cells, taken in the first trimester of pregnancy. Source of these receptors: a female donor with multiple sclerosis, enrolled in a pregnancy study.

This clone was seen a handful of times. The V and J genes are TRBV29-1 and TRBJ1-2, with 9 bases identical to TRBD1. V lost 6 bases, J lost 10 bases, and 9 bases stayed unmatched. The V gene's germline CDR1 is SQVTM and CDR2 ANQGSEA. The CDR3 totals 12 residues. The CDR3 is CSVAGTGTDYTF. The DNA of the CDR3 is TGCAGCGTGGCCGGGACAGGGACCGACTACACCTTC.

This chain joins TRBV27 and TRBJ2-7; D possibly corresponds to TRBD2 (7 bases). The germline gives CDR1 MNHEY, CDR2 SMNVEV (reference sequence). This CDR3 contains 12 residues. V shed 6 bases and J shed 6 bases, with 12 bases lying between them. Written as DNA, the CDR3 is TGTGCCAGCAGCCTGCGGGGGCTCGAGCAGTACTTC. It is translated as CASSLRGLEQYF.

This chain uses TRBV4-2 with TRBJ2-1; 8 nucleotides match TRBD2. Per the germline V gene, CDR1 is LGHNA and CDR2 is YNFKEQ. This CDR3 is built from 15 residues. The V segment lost 7 bases and the J segment 0 bases; nucleotides outside the gene matches: 5. In DNA form, the CDR3 reads TGTGCCAGCACACTCGGACTAGCCTCCTACAATGAGCAGTTCTTC. This gives the protein CASTLGLASYNEQFF.

This chain uses TRBV29-1 with TRBJ1-2; D remains unclear. This CDR3 is 11 amino acids long. V was cut by 5 bases and J by 2 bases, with 6 bases left in between. From germline, CDR1 is SQVTM and CDR2 ANQGSEA. The CDR3 region has the DNA TGCAGCGTTACGGTCAACTATGGCTACACCTTC. This gives the protein CSVTVNYGYTF.

V usage is TRBV19 and J usage is TRBJ2-3; weak D call: TRBD1 (6 bases). Trimming left V 11 bases short and J 1 base short, with 13 bases between. The CDR3 has 13 residues. The germline V gene has CDR1 LNHDA and CDR2 SQIVND (reference sequence). The CDR3, as DNA: TGTGCCTGCCAGGGGTTTGGCACAGATACGCAGTATTTT. Protein product: CACQGFGTDTQYF.

The chain joins TRBV9 to TRBJ2-7; 10 bases map to TRBD2. Trimming at V came to 0 bases and at J to 6 bases, leaving 6 bases not matched to a gene. Germline-derived CDR1 and CDR2 are SGDLS and YYNGEE. CDR3 length: 15 residues. CDR3 nucleotide sequence: TGTGCCAGCAGCGTAGAAGCTAGCGGGAGAGGCGAGCAGTACTTC. It codes for CASSVEASGRGEQYF.

The gene calls are TRBV6-1 and TRBJ2-5; D might be TRBD1 (5 bases). The CDR3 length is 12 residues. The ends were cut back, 6 bases at V and 5 bases at J, with 10 bases in the middle. Germline assignment: CDR1 MNHNS and CDR2 SASEGT. CDR3 residues: CASSREWETQYF. The CDR3 bases are TGTGCCAGCAGCAGGGAATGGGAGACCCAGTACTTC.

V is TRBV2 and J is TRBJ2-1, with 10 bases identical to TRBD2. The V gene's germline CDR1 is SNHLY and CDR2 FYNNEI. This CDR3 comprises 15 residues. With V trimmed by 1 base and J by 4 bases, 1 base remained unmatched. This chain's CDR3 is CASSEGLAGYNEQFF. The CDR3 region has the DNA TGTGCCAGCAGTGAAGGACTAGCGGGTTACAATGAGCAGTTCTTC.

The chain is built from TRBV4-1 and TRBJ1-1; D is uncertain. This CDR3 is built from 15 residues. Germline values: CDR1 MGHRA, CDR2 YSYEKL. Trimming pared 1 base from V and 1 base from J, leaving 10 bases between. The CDR3 nucleotides are TGCGCCAGCAGCCAAGTTCGGCGGGGGAACACTGAAGCTTTCTTT. Its protein product is CASSQVRRGNTEAFF.

The V and J genes are TRBV7-9 and TRBJ1-3, with D tentatively TRBD1 (5 bases). The CDR3 has 12 amino acids. V lost 5 bases, J lost 9 bases, and 11 bases lay in between. Germline V gene lookup returns CDR1 SEHNR and CDR2 FQNEAQ (reference sequence). CDR3 loop: CASSRPGGTIYF. DNA of the CDR3: TGTGCCAGCAGCCGGCCCGGGGGCACCATATATTTT.